These 2 T cell receptor beta chains came from one sample sequenced in a study of neurological immune-mediated disorders. TCRdb reprocessed the 5' RACE reads via MiXCR and lists one record per CDR3 protein. The table has some 47,000 distinct CDR3 sequences, around a sixth seen once. The sequenced sample consisted of PBMCs. The origin of the receptors is a man aged 55 to 70 in good health.

The table lists this clonotype with many counts. The chain joins TRBV7-6 to TRBJ2-2; D uncertain. The length of the CDR3 is 12 residues. Looked up from germline, CDR1 is SGHVS and CDR2 is FNYEAQ. V lost 5 bases and J lost 7, with 8 bases in between. As DNA, the CDR3 is TGTGCCAGCAGCCGTGTCGGCGGGGAGCTGTTTTTT. Translating it yields CASSRVGGELFF.

This clonotype occurred many times. The chain recombines TRBV11-2 with TRBJ2-5; 9 bases match TRBD1. Germline V gene lookup returns CDR1 SGHAT and CDR2 FQNNGV. This CDR3 contains 16 residues. V gave up 2 bases and J gave up 5 bases; unmatched junction bases: 9. CDR3 loop: CASSLSGQGLGETQYF. CDR3 bases: TGTGCCAGCAGCTTAAGCGGACAGGGGTTGGGGGAGACCCAGTACTTC.